These T cell receptor beta chains were read from a single sample in a study of T cells after yellow fever vaccination. TCRdb re-analysed the 5' RACE reads in MiXCR, keeping a single row per CDR3 protein. Of some 670,000 distinct CDR3 sequences listed, approximately 13% are singletons. The material was PBMCs, obtained on the day of the yellow fever booster vaccination. The receptors come from a man in his thirties or forties who received the YFV17D yellow fever vaccine. CDR3s include the opening cysteine and the closing phenylalanine or tryptophan. A D gene is named only where the DNA matches it firmly. The size entry is marked missing in some rows and otherwise reads once, few, many or a size class.

.	TRBV7-2	many	TRBJ2-5	CASSTRDPPGTQYF	TGTGCCAGCAGCACCCGGGACCCTCCGGGGACCCAGTACTTC
TRBD2	TRBV5-5	.	TRBJ2-1	CASSLVLAINEQFF	TGTGCCAGCAGCTTGGTACTAGCGATCAATGAGCAGTTCTTC
TRBD1	TRBV7-6	few	TRBJ2-3	CASSFGTGGDTQYF	TGTGCCAGCAGCTTCGGGACAGGGGGAGATACGCAGTATTTT
TRBD2	TRBV2	.	TRBJ2-3	CASSEGLAGVGTQYF	TGTGCCAGCAGTGAAGGACTAGCGGGAGTGGGTACGCAGTATTTT
.	TRBV10-3	few	TRBJ2-7	CAISKTGLSSYEQYF	TGTGCCATCAGCAAAACAGGGCTGAGCTCCTACGAGCAGTACTTC
.	TRBV6-2/TRBV6-3	.	TRBJ2-2	CASSPTTQGTGELFF	TGTGCCAGCAGTCCAACGACCCAGGGGACCGGGGAGCTGTTTTTT
TRBD2	TRBV7-2	many	TRBJ2-3	CASSTLAGGADTQYF	TGTGCCAGCAGCACCTTAGCGGGAGGGGCAGATACGCAGTATTTT
TRBD2	TRBV29-1	.	TRBJ2-1	CSATRGLTGNEQFF	TGCAGCGCCACGCGGGGGTTGACGGGGAATGAGCAGTTCTTC
TRBD2	TRBV20-1	few	TRBJ2-7	CSAGATSGSYEQYF	TGCAGTGCTGGGGCGACTAGCGGGAGCTACGAGCAGTACTTC
TRBD1	TRBV14	few	TRBJ1-2	CASSQDLEGAFYLEGYTF	TGTGCCAGCAGCCAAGATTTGGAGGGGGCATTTTATTTGGAAGGCTACACCTTC
.	TRBV18	few	TRBJ2-7	CASTAAIAYEQYF	TGTGCCAGCACGGCGGCTATAGCCTACGAGCAGTACTTC
TRBD1	TRBV20-1	.	TRBJ2-7	CIAKTGHYEQYF	TGCATTGCTAAGACAGGGCACTACGAGCAGTACTTC
.	TRBV12-3/TRBV12-4	.	TRBJ2-1	CATPSHPGTNYNEQFF	TGTGCCACTCCCTCCCATCCAGGGACGAACTACAATGAGCAGTTCTTC
.	TRBV5-5	.	TRBJ2-7	CASSPALTLAAYEQYF	TGTGCCAGCAGCCCTGCCCTGACTTTAGCGGCCTACGAGCAGTACTTC
.	TRBV24-1	.	TRBJ1-1	CATSVGKTGNTEAFF	TGTGCCACCAGCGTTGGGAAGACAGGGAACACTGAAGCTTTCTTT
TRBD2	TRBV7-8	.	TRBJ2-1	CASSSRLARSYNEQFF	TGTGCCAGCAGCTCTAGACTAGCGCGGAGTTACAATGAGCAGTTCTTC
.	TRBV20-1	few	TRBJ2-5	CSAPGRIEETQYF	TGCAGTGCCCCGGGGAGGATAGAAGAGACCCAGTACTTC
.	TRBV27	.	TRBJ1-2	CASSALGGGYGYTF	TGTGCCAGCAGTGCCCTCGGGGGTGGGTATGGCTACACCTTC
.	TRBV20-1	few	TRBJ2-7	CSASIPDTYEQYF	TGCAGTGCTAGTATTCCGGATACCTACGAGCAGTACTTC
TRBD1	TRBV30	few	TRBJ2-7	CAWRGTGYEQYF	TGTGCCTGGAGAGGGACAGGCTACGAGCAGTACTTC
.	TRBV12-3/TRBV12-4	.	TRBJ1-2	CASRTGPRGYTF	TGTGCCAGCAGGACAGGCCCCCGGGGCTACACCTTC
.	TRBV6-1	few	TRBJ2-7	CASRETGAYEQYF	TGTGCCAGCAGAGAGACAGGTGCCTACGAGCAGTACTTC
TRBD1	TRBV7-2	.	TRBJ2-5	CASSLDRLSGTQYF	TGTGCCAGCAGCTTGGACAGGCTAAGCGGGACCCAGTACTTC
.	TRBV11-2	.	TRBJ2-7	CASSLRFILSGFFSEQYF	TGTGCCAGCAGCCTTAGGTTCATCCTTAGCGGCTTTTTTTCCGAGCAGTACTTC
TRBD2	TRBV3-1	.	TRBJ2-3	CASSQEPSGSAQYF	TGTGCCAGCAGCCAAGAACCTAGCGGGAGTGCGCAGTATTTT
.	TRBV12-3/TRBV12-4	.	TRBJ1-1	CASSPGTPEAFF	TGTGCCAGCAGTCCAGGGACGCCTGAAGCTTTCTTT
.	TRBV6-5	.	TRBJ2-5	CASSYTTTEQTQYF	TGTGCCAGCAGTTACACGACAACAGAGCAGACCCAGTACTTC
.	TRBV7-3	few	TRBJ2-3	CASSLSFLGDTQYF	TGTGCCAGCAGCTTAAGCTTCCTTGGAGATACGCAGTATTTT
.	TRBV5-1	few	TRBJ2-2	CASSYDGAGELFF	TGCGCCAGCAGCTATGACGGGGCCGGGGAGCTGTTTTTT
TRBD1	TRBV7-7	few	TRBJ2-1	CASSLCPDRSRSRGFF	TGTGCTAGCAGCTTATGCCCGGACAGGTCACGAAGTAGGGGGTTCTTC
.	TRBV7-9	few	TRBJ1-1	CASSSSLGLNTEAFF	TGTGCCAGCAGCTCCAGTTTGGGGTTGAACACTGAAGCTTTCTTT
TRBD2	TRBV2	.	TRBJ2-7	CASSAPPGLAGVGGYEQYF	TGTGCCAGCAGTGCCCCGCCGGGACTAGCGGGAGTCGGGGGCTACGAGCAGTACTTC
.	TRBV12-3/TRBV12-4	.	TRBJ2-4	CASSYWGRGGQYF	TGTGCCAGCAGTTACTGGGGCCGAGGAGGTCAGTACTTC
.	TRBV6-6	.	TRBJ2-1	CASRDNNEQFF	TGTGCCAGCAGAGATAACAATGAGCAGTTCTTC
.	TRBV20-1	few	TRBJ2-3	CSATGTGGGSDTQYF	TGCAGTGCTACCGGGACGGGCGGAGGGTCAGATACGCAGTATTTT
.	TRBV21-1	few	TRBJ1-1	CASSKVGGGNTEAFF	.
TRBD2	TRBV11-2	few	TRBJ2-1	CASRHLSGRGNEQFF	TGTGCCAGCAGACACCTTAGCGGGAGGGGAAATGAGCAGTTCTTC
TRBD2	TRBV29-1	.	TRBJ2-7	CSVEFSGSLWGEQYF	TGCAGCGTTGAATTCAGCGGGAGTCTTTGGGGAGAGCAGTACTTC
.	TRBV9	many	TRBJ2-7	CASSVGGEQYF	TGCGCCAGCAGTGTTGGTGGCGAGCAGTACTTC
.	TRBV11-1	.	TRBJ2-4	CASSLAWTYRKGGEGGKNIQYF	TGTGCCAGCAGCTTAGCCTGGACATACAGGAAAGGCGGAGAGGGAGGCAAAAACATTCAGTACTTC
.	TRBV27	.	TRBJ1-2	CASRIGGQNLANYGYTF	TGTGCCAGCAGAATTGGGGGGCAGAATCTAGCTAACTATGGCTACACCTTC
.	TRBV15	.	TRBJ2-3	CATSRDRSDTQYF	TGTGCCACCAGCAGAGATAGGTCCGATACGCAGTATTTT
.	TRBV4-3	.	TRBJ2-7	CASSQRRDPTYEQYF	TGCGCCAGCAGCCAGAGACGGGACCCCACCTACGAGCAGTACTTC
.	TRBV20-1	few	TRBJ2-3	CSARGPLRSTQYF	TGCAGTGCTAGAGGCCCTCTTAGAAGCACGCAGTATTTT
.	TRBV18	few	TRBJ2-1	CASSPPGRPSYNEQFF	TGTGCCAGCTCACCGCCGGGTCGTCCCTCTTACAATGAGCAGTTCTTC
.	TRBV6-1	.	TRBJ1-1	CASFGQMNTEAFF	TGTGCCAGCTTTGGACAGATGAACACTGAAGCTTTCTTT
.	TRBV12-3/TRBV12-4	few	TRBJ2-5	CASRRGPQETQYF	TGTGCCAGCAGGCGAGGCCCACAAGAGACCCAGTACTTC
.	TRBV5-1	many	TRBJ2-1	CASSLVDEQFF	TGCGCCAGCAGCTTGGTCGATGAGCAGTTCTTC
.	TRBV15	few	TRBJ2-3	CATTQPENTDTQYF	TGTGCCACCACCCAGCCGGAGAACACAGATACGCAGTATTTT
.	TRBV20-1	.	TRBJ2-1	CSAREAGQPYNEQFF	TGCAGTGCTAGAGAGGCGGGACAACCCTACAATGAGCAGTTCTTC
.	TRBV19	.	TRBJ1-1	CASSALWRGDTEAFF	TGTGCCAGTAGTGCCCTGTGGAGGGGGGATACTGAAGCTTTCTTT
.	TRBV7-9	few	TRBJ2-6	CASSYYEPGANVLTF	TGTGCCAGCAGCTACTATGAACCTGGGGCCAACGTCCTGACTTTC
.	TRBV7-6	.	TRBJ2-5	CASSFFLVEETQYF	TGTGCCAGCAGCTTTTTCCTCGTGGAAGAGACCCAGTACTTC
.	TRBV7-9	.	TRBJ1-3	CASNTGPAGNTIYF	TGTGCCAGCAACACTGGGCCAGCTGGAAACACCATATATTTT
TRBD2	TRBV6-5	few	TRBJ2-3	CASSLAGARTDTQYF	TGTGCCAGCAGTTTAGCGGGAGCGCGCACAGATACGCAGTATTTT